This T cell receptor beta chain appears in the sequencing data of a study of post-analysis software for immune sequencing data. Study details: Disease courses included relapsing-remitting, secondary progressive and progressive-relapsing multiple sclerosis.

Prepared libraries of TCR beta cDNA carried unique molecular identifiers. Yield was roughly 0.5 million cDNA molecules from approximately 0.91 to 9.4 million T cells. TCRdb processed the PCR reads anew with MiXCR; each CDR3 protein has one entry. The sample holds more than 350,000 distinct CDR3 sequences, approximately 39% seen once. Overall study results and limits: In patients, about five TRBV segments were more frequent than in controls, with TRBV5-6, TRBV5-1 and TRBV20-1 among them. The authors found that F measure strongly co-clustered same-batch samples. In multiple sclerosis, normalized Chao1 diversity was significantly below that of controls.

With regard to this clonotype: The antigen is undetermined.

The CDR3 sequence is 15 residues long. Deletions cut 7 bases from V and 4 bases from J, with 19 bases between. CDR1 and CDR2 from the germline V gene are MDHEN and SYDVKM. The rearrangement links TRBV28 to TRBJ1-1; possibly TRBD1 for D (6 bases). Material for sequencing was blood. This receptor was obtained from a girl aged 2 to 9 with multiple sclerosis. In DNA form, the CDR3 reads TGTGCCAGCAACCTTAATCAGGGGTATGGCACTGAAGCTTTCTTT. Its translation is CASNLNQGYGTEAFF.